Listed below are T cell receptor beta chains from one sample, sequenced in a study of shared clonotypes between healthy human individuals. Profiled with immunoSEQ multiplex PCR; TCRdb holds only in-frame clones, not every one. The sample has 1.5 million to 2.5 million clones; approximately 94% are singletons. The sample comprised naive CD8+ T cells sorted from blood. The source of these receptors is a young man in good health. Both conserved end residues are part of each CDR3. Fields, in order: D gene, J gene, V gene, clone size, CDR3 protein, CDR3 DNA. A D gene is named only where the DNA matches it firmly. Expanded clones are given a class, and other clones once, few, many or no size at all.

>NA|TRBJ1-1|TRBV4-3|NA
CASSHTTSDGLQGAFF
TGCGCCAGCAGCCACACCACCTCGGACGGGCTCCAAGGCGCTTTCTTT
>TRBD1|TRBJ1-2|TRBV4-1|NA
CASSPRTGGVGYTF
TGCGCCAGCAGCCCAAGGACAGGGGGCGTTGGCTACACCTTC
>NA|TRBJ2-3|TRBV7-4|once
CASSLMGLRTDTQYF
TGTGCCAGCAGCCTCATGGGGCTGAGGACAGATACGCAGTATTTT
>TRBD2|TRBJ2-1|TRBV11-3|NA
CASSVAGRYNEQFF
TGTGCCAGCAGCGTAGCGGGGCGCTACAATGAGCAGTTCTTC
>NA|TRBJ2-3|TRBV7-3|once
CASSRGLSSTDTQYF
TGTGCCAGCAGTCGCGGACTATCTAGCACAGATACGCAGTATTTT
>NA|TRBJ2-3|TRBV6-5|NA
CASSYSTVHTDTQYF
TGTGCCAGCAGTTACAGTACAGTCCACACAGATACGCAGTATTTT
>NA|TRBJ2-3|TRBV4-3|once
CASSQDLSGAVPGDTQYF
TGCGCCAGCAGCCAAGATCTTAGTGGGGCGGTCCCGGGAGATACGCAGTATTTT
>TRBD2|TRBJ2-1|TRBV19|NA
CASSFLAGTSYNEQFF
TGTGCCAGCAGTTTTCTAGCGGGTACTTCCTACAATGAGCAGTTCTTC
>TRBD2|TRBJ2-7|TRBV27|once
CASSSGTSGEEQYF
TGTGCCAGCAGTTCCGGGACTAGCGGAGAAGAGCAGTACTTC
>TRBD1|TRBJ1-4|TRBV12-5|NA
CASGLGQGAGELFF
TGTGCTAGTGGTTTGGGGCAGGGGGCGGGCGAGCTGTTTTTT
>TRBD2|TRBJ2-1|TRBV27|NA
CASTAGTSGYNEQFF
TGTGCCAGCACTGCGGGGACTAGCGGATACAATGAGCAGTTCTTC
>NA|TRBJ1-1|TRBV9|NA
CASSVQWDTEAFF
TGTGCCAGCAGCGTACAGTGGGACACTGAAGCTTTCTTT
>NA|TRBJ2-3|TRBV9|once
CASSARGSTDTQYF
TGTGCCAGCAGCGCACGGGGGAGCACAGATACGCAGTATTTT
>NA|TRBJ2-5|TRBV7-9|NA
CASSLVSVSGETQYF
TGTGCCAGCAGCTTAGTATCGGTATCCGGGGAGACCCAGTACTTC
>NA|TRBJ2-1|TRBV13|NA
CASSLGRSYEQFF
TGTGCCAGCAGCTTAGGGAGATCCTATGAGCAGTTCTTC
>NA|TRBJ2-7|TRBV4-1|NA
CASSQVEGTPYEQYF
TGCGCCAGCAGCCAAGTTGAGGGAACCCCCTACGAGCAGTACTTC
>NA|TRBJ2-1|TRBV7-3|NA
CASSSGLGNEQFF
TGTGCCAGCAGCTCCGGACTGGGGAATGAGCAGTTCTTC
>NA|TRBJ2-1|TRBV7-9|NA
CASSPPKGRSYNEQFF
TGTGCCAGCAGCCCCCCTAAGGGGAGGTCCTACAATGAGCAGTTCTTC